This TCR beta chain was identified during a study of blood T cells in healthy people across ages. General study points: A greater number of naive CD4+ cells and higher diversity distinguished long-lived donors from aged donors.

Together with a sample-barcoded 5' primer, a J-beta primer mix was included in a second PCR lasting about 7 to 11 cycles. TCRdb re-analysed the 5' RACE reads in MiXCR, keeping a single row per CDR3 protein. Among more than 500,000 distinct CDR3 sequences listed, roughly a quarter were seen once. The CDR3 totals 13 residues. Trimming shortened V by 3 bases and J by 0 bases, and 8 bases separated the two germline ends. The germline V gene encodes CDR1 SQVTM and CDR2 ANQGSEA. In regard to this clonotype: What it binds is unknown.

The data were also submitted as part of a second study, on T cells of mothers and their children.

The sample was blood. This TCR was sampled from a boy aged 2-9 years in good health. The genes are TRBV29-1 and TRBJ1-2; D not resolved. The CDR3 DNA is TGCAGCGTTGAGGTTACTCCTAACTATGGCTACACCTTC. Its translation: CSVEVTPNYGYTF.